A selection of T cell receptor beta chains follows, all from one sample in a study of early T cells in non-severe SARS-CoV-2 infection. TCRdb re-called the 5' RACE reads with MiXCR, one entry per CDR3 protein. This sample has 20,000 to 25,000 distinct CDR3 sequences, with less than 7% found just once. Sample: whole blood. The receptors stem from an adult who was a healthcare worker with PCR-confirmed SARS-CoV-2 infection or an uninfected control (not recorded which). The CDR3 runs from the conserved cysteine through the conserved F or W. The order of the fields is V gene, clone size, D gene, J gene, CDR3 DNA, CDR3 protein. A D gene is named only where the DNA matches it firmly. Where a row states a size, it is once, few, many or the class of an expanded clone; other rows omit it.

TRBV20-1	many	TRBD1	TRBJ1-5	TGCAGTGCCGGCGGGGACAGGGGCGGAGATCAGCCCCAGCATTTT	CSAGGDRGGDQPQHF
TRBV5-8	NA	NA	TRBJ2-5	TGTGCCAGCAGCTGGCCCGACAGAGCCCCGTACTTC	CASSWPDRAPYF
TRBV12-3/TRBV12-4	many	NA	TRBJ1-1	TGTGCCAGCAGCCTGGGTACGCGGGAGAGGGGAAGTACTGAAGCTTTCTTT	CASSLGTRERGSTEAFF
TRBV11-2	once	NA	TRBJ2-3	TGTGCCAGCAGCTTTGGGAGGGATACGCAGTATTTT	CASSFGRDTQYF
TRBV6-2/TRBV6-3	many	NA	TRBJ2-2	TGTGCCAGCAGACTAGACTGGAACACCGGGGAGCTGTTTTTT	CASRLDWNTGELFF
TRBV9	many	NA	TRBJ2-5	TGTGCCAGCAGCCTAACTTTAGGAGGGGGGGCTGGAGAGACCCAGTACTTC	CASSLTLGGGAGETQYF
TRBV10-1	many	TRBD1	TRBJ2-1	TGCGCCAGCAGCGGGTTCGGGACAGGGCAACTCAATGAGCAGTTCTTC	CASSGFGTGQLNEQFF
TRBV5-1	few	NA	TRBJ2-6	TGCGCCAGCAGCTTGGACGTCGTCCTGACTTTC	CASSLDVVLTF
TRBV21-1	many	NA	TRBJ2-2	TGTGCCAGCAGCGACCGGGACTACCGTTCGTTAGGGGAGCTGTTTTTT	CASSDRDYRSLGELFF
TRBV11-2	many	NA	TRBJ1-1	TGTGCCAGCAGCGCTAGTATGAACACTGAAGCTTTCTTT	CASSASMNTEAFF
TRBV29-1	many	TRBD1	TRBJ2-7	TGCAGCGTGCACAGGGGGAGCTCCTACGAGCAGTACTTC	CSVHRGSSYEQYF
TRBV5-1	few	NA	TRBJ2-2	TGCGCCAGCAGCTTGGCGGACAGAACCCTTCACACCGGGGAGCTGTTTTTT	CASSLADRTLHTGELFF
TRBV12-3/TRBV12-4	many	NA	TRBJ2-6	TGTGCCAGCAGCCCCGCAGGGGTTTCTGGGGCCAACGTCCTGACTTTC	CASSPAGVSGANVLTF
TRBV28	many	NA	TRBJ1-1	TGTGTGGTCTCGATGAACACTGAAGCTTTCTTT	CVVSMNTEAFF
TRBV7-6	many	TRBD1	TRBJ2-2	TGTGCCAGCAGCTTCCGGACAGGGGGCCGGACCGGGGAGCTGTTTTTT	CASSFRTGGRTGELFF
TRBV5-1	medium-sized	NA	TRBJ1-1	TGCGCCAGCAGCATTATAAGGGGTAAGACTGAAGCTTTCTTT	CASSIIRGKTEAFF
TRBV12-3/TRBV12-4	many	NA	TRBJ2-5	TGTGCCAGCAGTTTTCAAGAGACCCAGTACTTC	CASSFQETQYF